This T cell receptor beta chain originates from a study of blood T cell repertoires in COVID-19. Sequencing used immunoSEQ multiplex PCR; TCRdb keeps in-frame clones, though not all of them. The sample holds 76,000 or so clones, about 83% seen once. The CDR3 loop spans 13 amino acids. Trimming shortened V by 8 bases and J by 2 bases, and 13 bases separated the two germline ends. Germline lookup yields CDR1 MDHEN and CDR2 SYDVKM. This sequence joins TRBV28 and TRBJ2-7; D may be TRBD2 (5 bases). The clonotype originates from a man younger than 40 with acute or convalescent COVID-19. The material sequenced was peripheral blood. CDR3 sequence: CASGGEGPYEQYF. The CDR3 DNA follows: TGTGCCAGCGGAGGAGAGGGTCCCTACGAGCAGTACTTC.